A selection of T cell receptor beta chains follows, all from one sample in a study of T cells in localized non-small cell lung cancer. Sequenced by immunoSEQ multiplex PCR; TCRdb stores in-frame clones only, minus some. Seen here are fewer than 2,000 clones, about 19% observed once, and the top ten hold under 25%. The sequencing here drew on normal lung tissue next to the tumor, taken before any cancer treatment. These receptors were collected from a woman aged 40-69 years with stage I lung adenocarcinoma. The CDR3 runs from the conserved cysteine through the conserved F or W. Each record gives: V gene, J gene, D gene, CDR3 protein. D genes are given only for firm matches.

>TRBV9|TRBJ2-7|-
CASSPSEAGSYEQYF
>TRBV19|TRBJ1-1|-
CASERVGHEAFF
>TRBV6-1|TRBJ2-1|TRBD1
CASSEGQGYNEQFF
>TRBV11-3|TRBJ1-2|TRBD1
CASSFGQGINYGYTF
>TRBV7-1|TRBJ2-7|-
CASSLEGPGVREQYF
>TRBV23-1|TRBJ1-2|TRBD1
CASSIRQGTGPSYGYTF
>TRBV19|TRBJ1-2|-
CASSTTGRFRGGYTF
>TRBV11-3|TRBJ2-3|-
CASSLSGPTDTQYF
>TRBV30|TRBJ1-3|-
CAWSDLRNTIYF
>TRBV5-1|TRBJ1-2|TRBD1
CASSSTQGIEGYTF
>TRBV9|TRBJ2-5|TRBD2
CASSVLGRARGETQYF
>TRBV10-3|TRBJ2-2|TRBD2
CAISESGGLADNTGELFF
>TRBV7-6|TRBJ2-7|-
CASTPQGSSYEQYF
>TRBV19|TRBJ1-1|TRBD1
CASSIGQGTSWRDTEAFF
>TRBV6-8|TRBJ2-3|-
CASKWTGATDTQYF
>TRBV9|TRBJ2-1|TRBD2
CASEAGASYNEQFF
>TRBV11-3|TRBJ1-2|-
CASSRPLLGIYGYTF
>TRBV9|TRBJ2-1|-
CASSPRDWDNEQFF
>TRBV9|TRBJ2-7|-
CASSGGDQREQYF
>TRBV11-3|TRBJ2-3|-
CASSLELGAEEADTQYF
>TRBV19|TRBJ1-2|-
CASSRQLNYGYTF
>TRBV11-3|TRBJ2-7|TRBD1
CASSLTGRTGDEQYF
>TRBV5-1|TRBJ1-6|-
CASSLGGEASPLHF
>TRBV19|TRBJ2-1|TRBD1
CASSPGQGLHWVEQFF
>TRBV11-3|TRBJ2-7|TRBD1
CASSLDGTARGQYF
>TRBV5-1|TRBJ2-2|-
CASSLYRENTGELFF
>TRBV7-2|TRBJ1-1|-
CASSGYAAAEAFF
>TRBV28|TRBJ1-2|TRBD1
CASSLRSGQFYGYTF
>TRBV9|TRBJ1-1|-
CASSVDFNTEAFF
>TRBV19|TRBJ2-7|-
CASSLGPTYEQYF
>TRBV10-2|TRBJ2-1|-
CASSDTDKEWNEQFF
>TRBV29-1|TRBJ2-7|-
CSVERGAREQYF
>TRBV9|TRBJ2-5|-
CASTPDFEETQYF
>TRBV30|TRBJ1-5|-
CAWSVQGEGNQPQHF
>TRBV5-1|TRBJ1-1|-
CASRLGGPRNEAFF
>TRBV11-3|TRBJ2-7|-
CASSLDGSSYEQYF
>TRBV7-6|TRBJ2-1|TRBD2
CASSLSGTSGGARNNEQFF
>TRBV6-1|TRBJ1-6|-
CASSEASGIRAPLHF
>TRBV6-8|TRBJ2-1|TRBD2
CASSYSASGGLINEQFF
>TRBV19|TRBJ1-6|TRBD1
CATGGASPLHF